This T cell receptor beta chain was sequenced during a study of OX40 agonist ivuxolimab in advanced cancers. Measured with immunoSEQ multiplex PCR; TCRdb has only the in-frame clones, and not every one. The sample contains tens of thousands of clones, almost 90% of which appear only once. Comments on this clone: What it recognizes is unknown.

Findings and caveats of the study: Dose levels from 0.1 to 3.0 mg/kg saw CD4+ and CD8+ blood T cells expand clonally by week 6.

V dropped 0 bases and J dropped 6 bases, with 12 bases sitting between them. CDR1 and CDR2 from the germline V gene are MNHNY and SVGAGI (reference sequence). The CDR3 has 14 amino acids. This chain connects TRBV6-6 to TRBJ2-7, with TRBD1 as a possible D gene (5 bases). The source material was CD4+ or CD8+ T cells sorted from blood, sampled in a trial of the OX40 agonist ivuxolimab. The sequence derives from an adult with an advanced solid tumor such as melanoma, head and neck, liver or kidney cancer. This chain's CDR3 is CASSYSSTVIEQYF. CDR3 DNA: TGTGCCAGCAGTTACTCCTCGACAGTTATCGAGCAGTACTTC.